This T cell receptor (beta chain) was sequenced during a study of T cell changes during pregnancy in multiple sclerosis. Trimming stripped 7 bases from V and 4 bases from J, with 13 bases between. The CDR3 consists of 13 residues. Germline V gene data show CDR1 as MNHEY and CDR2 as SMNVEV (reference sequence). Assay used: immunoSEQ multiplex PCR; TCRdb lists only in-frame clones, some missing. The sample shows fewer than 50,000 clones, approximately 92% of them seen only once. The specimen comprised CD8+ T cells from peripheral blood mononuclear cells, sampled in the third trimester of pregnancy. The TCR originated in a female donor with multiple sclerosis, enrolled in a pregnancy study. V usage is TRBV27 and J usage is TRBJ1-1, with a possible D match to TRBD1 (5 bases). Here the CDR3 reads CASTLTGSTEAFF. The CDR3 DNA is TGTGCCAGCACTCTAACAGGAAGCACTGAAGCTTTCTTT.